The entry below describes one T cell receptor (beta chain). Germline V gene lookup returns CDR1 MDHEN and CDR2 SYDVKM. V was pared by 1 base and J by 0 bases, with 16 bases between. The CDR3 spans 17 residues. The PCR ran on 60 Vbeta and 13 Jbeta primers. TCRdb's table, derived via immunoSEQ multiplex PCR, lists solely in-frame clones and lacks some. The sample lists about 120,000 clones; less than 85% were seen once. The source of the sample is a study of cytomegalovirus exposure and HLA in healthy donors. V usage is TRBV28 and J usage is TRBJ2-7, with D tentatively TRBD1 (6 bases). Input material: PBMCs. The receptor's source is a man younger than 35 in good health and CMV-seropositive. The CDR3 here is CASSLSYTGPSSYEQYF. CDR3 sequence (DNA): TGTGCCAGCAGTTTATCTTACACAGGGCCGAGCTCCTACGAGCAGTACTTC.